One sample yielded the 28 T cell receptor beta chains listed below, sequenced in a study of shared clonotypes between healthy human individuals. TCRdb's copy holds only in-frame clones and misses some; the assay was immunoSEQ multiplex PCR. The sample yields about 1 million clones, approximately 68% seen once. The specimen sequenced was memory CD4+ T cells sorted from blood. Indicated subset: CD45RA-negative fraction. The receptors come from a man younger than 30 in good health.

This chain links TRBV21-1 with TRBJ1-5; whether TRBD1, the table's D call, matches the DNA was not checked. TRBV21-1 is recorded as a pseudogene. The CDR3 is 16 residues long. The chain's CDR3 is CASSKVGDISNQPQHF. CDR3 bases: TGTGCCAGCAGCAAAGTGGGGGACATTAGCAATCAGCCCCAGCATTTT.

The rearrangement uses TRBV6-6 and TRBJ1-1; no clear D gene. This CDR3 is built from 13 residues. The V gene lost 7 bases and the J gene lost 10 bases, with 19 bases spanning the gap. Germline V gene lookup returns CDR1 MNHNY and CDR2 SVGAGI (reference sequence). The CDR3 nucleotides read TGTGCCAGCACCGAGTCGGGGTTCAACGGAGCTTTCTTT. Its translation: CASTESGFNGAFF.

This clone was found once. The V and J genes are TRBV11-2 and TRBJ2-7; 10 bases are shared with TRBD2. This CDR3 region has 14 residues. Germline V gene data show CDR1 as SGHAT and CDR2 as FQNNGV. The ends lost 4 bases at V and 4 bases at J; junction bases unmatched: 4. The CDR3 region has the DNA TGTGCCAGCAGCTATGCTAGCGGGAGATACGAGCAGTACTTC. This gives the protein CASSYASGRYEQYF.

This clone was recorded a few times. The gene calls are TRBV2 and TRBJ2-2; D uncertain. Germline CDR1 and CDR2: SNHLY and FYNNEI. The CDR3 runs to 14 residues. V shed 8 bases and J shed 1 base, with 11 bases lying between them. CDR3 DNA: TGTGCCAGCCAACTTCTTATGAACACCGGGGAGCTGTTTTTT. Residues: CASQLLMNTGELFF.

CDR3 sequence: CASSAQGADTQYF. CDR3 DNA: TGTGCCAGCAGCGCGCAGGGGGCAGATACGCAGTATTTT. The chain joins TRBV7-2 to TRBJ2-3; 7 nucleotides align to TRBD1. CDR3 size: 13 residues. CDR1 is SGHTA, CDR2 FQGNSA, per germline. The V and J ends lost 5 bases and 4 bases, in that order; junction bases with no gene match: 3. Full variable domain (missing parts from reference TRBV7-2 and TRBJ2-3): GAGVSQSPSNKVTEKGKDVELRCDPISGHTALYWYRQSLGQGLEFLIYFQGNSAPDKSGLPSDRFSAERTGGSVSTLTIQRTQQEDSAVYLCASSAQGADTQYFGPGTRLTVL.

V gene TRBV11-2 combines with J gene TRBJ2-2; D perhaps matches TRBD1 (7 bases). CDR3 length equals 13 residues. The V gene lost 5 bases and the J gene lost 6 bases, with 10 bases spanning the gap. CDR1 and CDR2 from the germline V gene are SGHAT and FQNNGV. The CDR3 sequence: CASSTGEAGELFF. CDR3 nucleotides: TGTGCCAGCAGCACAGGGGAGGCCGGGGAGCTGTTTTTT.

The rearrangement uses TRBV10-1 and TRBJ2-7; TRBD2 agrees at 7 bases. This CDR3 region has 16 residues. Germline-derived CDR1 and CDR2 are WNHNN and SYGVQD (reference sequence). J lost 3 bases, V lost 0 bases, and 8 bases had no gene match. The CDR3 sequence is CASSESGSGLYYEQYF. Written as DNA, the CDR3 is TGCGCCAGCAGTGAGTCGGGTAGCGGGTTATACTACGAGCAGTACTTC.

The chain links TRBV15 to TRBJ1-3; 7 nucleotides match TRBD1. The CDR3 consists of 14 residues. Germline CDR1 LNHNV, CDR2 YYDKDF (reference sequence). The junction had 5 bases not matched to a gene; V was cut back by 5 bases and J by 4 bases. CDR3 protein: CATSPGGNGNTIYF. In DNA form, the CDR3 reads TGTGCCACCAGCCCAGGGGGTAACGGAAACACCATATATTTT.

This chain joins TRBV7-2 and TRBJ2-1, with D possibly matching TRBD2 (5 bases). Per the germline V gene, CDR1 is SGHTA and CDR2 is FQGNSA. The CDR3 sequence is 15 residues long. Trimming took off 2 bases at V and 8 bases at J, with 16 bases between the two ends. The CDR3 loop reads CASSLRGSRVYEQFF. CDR3 DNA: TGTGCCAGCAGCTTAAGAGGGAGTAGAGTGTATGAGCAGTTCTTC.

The rearrangement links TRBV11-2 to TRBJ2-3; tentatively, D is TRBD2 (6 bases). The ends were cut back, 1 base at V and 5 bases at J, with 19 bases in the middle. The CDR3 is made up of 17 amino acids. From germline, CDR1 is SGHAT and CDR2 FQNNGV. CDR3: CASSLGLGRQGGDTQYF. CDR3 DNA: TGTGCCAGCAGCTTAGGTCTGGGGAGGCAGGGTGGAGATACGCAGTATTTT.

A remark on this clone: Compared with germline, one end of the junction differs, possibly owing to a read error. The chain employs TRBV7-6 and TRBJ1-6; D is possibly TRBD1 (5 bases). CDR3 size: 14 residues. CDR1 is SGHVS, CDR2 FNYEAQ, per germline. The DNA for the CDR3 is TGTGCCAGCAGCCAGGGACTGGATAAGTCACCCCTCCACTTT. Encoded protein: CASSQGLDKSPLHF.

The genes are TRBV5-6 and TRBJ1-4; D gene ambiguous. The germline CDR1 and CDR2 sequences are SGHDT and YYEEEE. Trimming cost V 2 bases and J 1 base, with 9 bases left between them. The CDR3 extends over 15 amino acids. CDR3 nucleotides: TGTGCCAGCAGCTTTCAAGGGATAACTAATGAAAAACTGTTTTTT. It specifies CASSFQGITNEKLFF. The entire variable domain, with the rest obtained from reference TRBV5-6 and TRBJ1-4, is as follows: DAGVTQSPTHLIKTRGQQVTLRCSPKSGHDTVSWYQQALGQGPQFIFQYYEEEERQRGNFPDRFSGHQFPNYSSELNVNALLLGDSALYLCASSFQGITNEKLFFGSGTQLSVL.

This clone was recorded a few times. J is TRBJ1-5 and V is TRBV2; D call uncertain. This CDR3 spans 15 amino acids. V was pared by 6 bases and J by 3 bases, with 15 bases between. CDR1 SNHLY and CDR2 FYNNEI come from the germline V gene. The CDR3, as DNA: TGTGCCAGCAGACGTAGGTGGCAGGACAATCAGCCCCAGCATTTT. It is translated as CASRRRWQDNQPQHF.

This clone was counted a single time. V gene TRBV2 combines with J gene TRBJ1-4; D is unclear. V lost 6 bases and J 5 bases, leaving 10 bases between the germline ends. Germline CDR1 and CDR2: SNHLY and FYNNEI. This CDR3 region has 13 residues. CDR3 coding DNA: TGTGCCAGCAGGGCAGGTCCAAATGAAAAACTGTTTTTT. Its protein product is CASRAGPNEKLFF.

The chain uses TRBV5-1 and TRBJ1-1; no clear D. Germline V CDR1 and CDR2: SGHRS, YFSETQ. V lost 5 bases and J 6 bases, leaving 23 bases between the germline ends. The CDR3 has 16 amino acids. The CDR3 sequence: CASRLGNVWVGAEAFF. The DNA for the CDR3 is TGCGCCAGCAGACTTGGCAACGTGTGGGTCGGGGCTGAAGCTTTCTTT.

The rearrangement uses TRBV5-6 and TRBJ2-5; TRBD1 agrees at 7 bases. With V trimmed by 7 bases and J by 4 bases, 16 bases remained unmatched. Germline CDR1 and CDR2: SGHDT and YYEEEE. CDR3 size: 16 residues. DNA for the CDR3: TGTGCCAGCGTCAGCAGGGGGTCCAGGGTGCGAGAGACCCAGTACTTC. Its translation is CASVSRGSRVRETQYF.

The chain employs TRBV19 and TRBJ1-6; TRBD1 matches 8 bases. With 6 bases clipped from V and 7 bases from J, the junction kept 11 bases outside the gene matches. Germline CDR1 and CDR2: LNHDA and SQIVND (reference sequence). The CDR3 is made up of 16 amino acids. The CDR3 is CASSESPGTGNSPLHF. As DNA, the CDR3 is TGTGCCAGTAGCGAATCACCCGGGACAGGCAATTCACCCCTCCACTTT.

This chain uses TRBV4-2 with TRBJ2-5; 13 bases fit TRBD2. The V gene end was trimmed by 0 bases and the J gene end by 5 bases; junction bases not matched to a gene: 9. Germline V gene sequence: CDR1 LGHNA, CDR2 YNFKEQ. CDR3 length: 18 amino acids. Here the CDR3 DNA reads TGTGCCAGCAGCCAAGATACTAGCGGGGGGGCCAGTGGCGAGACCCAGTACTTC. It specifies CASSQDTSGGASGETQYF.

The chain couples TRBV7-9 to TRBJ2-2; D is perhaps TRBD1 (6 bases). Trimming stripped 5 bases from V and 6 bases from J, with 16 bases between. The CDR3 runs to 15 residues. Germline V gene sequence: CDR1 SEHNR, CDR2 FQNEAQ (reference sequence). In DNA, the CDR3 is TGTGCCAGCAGCCCTGGGACAACACCCGCCGGGGAGCTGTTTTTT. Residues: CASSPGTTPAGELFF.

This clone was seen just once. The chain links TRBV6-5 to TRBJ1-4; D not resolved. Germline V gene data show CDR1 as MNHEY and CDR2 as SVGAGI. The CDR3 is 13 residues long. Trimming pared 6 bases from V and 4 bases from J, leaving 9 bases between. The CDR3 reads CASRGLGNEKLFF. The CDR3 DNA reads TGTGCCAGCAGAGGATTGGGTAATGAAAAACTGTTTTTT.

This clone has just one count. The chain has TRBV6-5 and TRBJ1-3; 9 positions agree with TRBD1. The CDR3 totals 15 residues. Trimming at V came to 6 bases and at J to 4 bases, leaving 7 bases not matched to a gene. Germline CDR1 is MNHEY and CDR2 is SVGAGI. DNA of the CDR3: TGTGCCAGCAGCCCTACAGGGGGCTCCGGAAACACCATATATTTT. Encoded protein: CASSPTGGSGNTIYF.

This clone has a handful of counts. The V call is TRBV4-1, the J call TRBJ1-2; no firm D call. Germline loops: CDR1 MGHRA, CDR2 YSYEKL. The CDR3 is made up of 15 amino acids. The V gene lost 0 bases and the J gene lost 1 base, with 9 bases spanning the gap. The CDR3 DNA is TGCGCCAGCAGCCAAGAACCTGCGGTTAACTATGGCTACACCTTC. Translating it yields CASSQEPAVNYGYTF.

This chain joins TRBV28 and TRBJ2-3, with 14 bases matching TRBD2. CDR1 MDHEN and CDR2 SYDVKM come from the germline V gene. The CDR3 spans 17 residues. V lost 5 bases to trimming and J lost 2 bases; unmatched junction nucleotides: 6. CDR3 in amino acids: CASSLGLAGGHTDTQYF. CDR3 coding DNA: TGTGCCAGCAGTCTTGGACTAGCGGGGGGTCACACAGATACGCAGTATTTT.

The V and J genes are TRBV7-2 and TRBJ2-5; 14 bases match TRBD2. The trim removed 4 bases at V and 4 bases at J, leaving 2 bases unmatched. Germline V lookup: CDR1 SGHTA, CDR2 FQGNSA. This CDR3 has 15 amino acids. The CDR3 reads CASSWGTSGGETQYF. CDR3 DNA: TGTGCCAGCAGCTGGGGGACTAGCGGGGGAGAGACCCAGTACTTC.

In its sample, this clone was seen many times. The V gene is TRBV7-9, the J gene TRBJ2-2; D gene uncertain. The V gene lost 5 bases and the J gene lost 1 base, with 14 bases spanning the gap. Germline V gene sequence: CDR1 SEHNR, CDR2 FQNEAQ (reference sequence). The CDR3 contains 16 residues. The CDR3 DNA reads as TGTGCCAGCAGCCCTCCCGGACGGCAGAACACCGGGGAGCTGTTTTTT. Translation: CASSPPGRQNTGELFF.

This clone was seen only a few times. This chain connects TRBV5-1 to TRBJ1-2, with 11 positions matching TRBD1. The germline V gene encodes CDR1 SGHRS and CDR2 YFSETQ. Trimming removed 4 bases from V and 10 bases from J; junction bases left unmatched: 6. This CDR3 is 13 amino acids long. CDR3 sequence: CASSQGQGGVYTF. Written as DNA, the CDR3 is TGCGCCAGCAGCCAGGGACAGGGGGGTGTCTACACCTTC.

CDR3 amino acids: CASSPQGTGGEKLFF. In DNA, the CDR3 is TGTGCCAGCAGCCCCCAAGGGACAGGGGGCGAAAAACTGTTTTTT. V usage is TRBV9 and J usage is TRBJ1-4; TRBD1 matches at 12 bases. Germline V gene data show CDR1 as SGDLS and CDR2 as YYNGEE. The J segment lost 8 bases and the V segment lost 4 bases, leaving 6 bases of the junction unmatched. This CDR3 comprises 15 residues.

The rearrangement joins TRBV19 to TRBJ1-2; no definite D call. V was cut by 0 bases and J by 8 bases, with 7 bases left in between. The CDR3 has 12 residues. Germline CDR1 reads LNHDA; CDR2 reads SQIVND (reference sequence). The DNA of the CDR3 is TGTGCCAGTAGTATAGACAGGCGCGGCTACACCTTC. Translation: CASSIDRRGYTF. The full variable domain, rest sourced from reference TRBV19 and TRBJ1-2, is DGGITQSPKYLFRKEGQNVTLSCEQNLNHDAMYWYRQDPGQGLRLIYYSQIVNDFQKGDIAEGYSVSREKKESFPLTVTSAQKNPTAFYLCASSIDRRGYTFGSGTRLTVV.